The TCR beta chain described here comes from a study of PD-L1 blockade in urothelial cancer. Study summary: Patients commenced intravenous atezolizumab, 1,200 mg every 3 weeks, at some point between 2013 and 2015. A median of roughly 150,000 T cells was found in the blood samples.

Each patient's cancer was a locally advanced or metastatic urothelial carcinoma. Sequencing used immunoSEQ multiplex PCR; TCRdb keeps in-frame clones, though not all of them. The data contain about 43,000 clones, about 88% of them singletons. From germline, CDR1 is SNHLY and CDR2 FYNNEI. The CDR3 is 14 amino acids. Trimming shortened V by 7 bases and J by 6 bases, and 18 bases separated the two germline ends. This clone was detected once. Its antigen is still unknown. Study-level findings and limits: Tumor-associated clones in blood expanded more at 3 weeks in durable-benefit patients.

The V and J genes are TRBV2 and TRBJ1-1; D is unresolved. The sequences come from PBMCs, collected around atezolizumab (anti-PD-L1) treatment. This sequence originates from a woman in her sixties with urothelial cancer. The CDR3, as DNA: TGTGCCAGCAATTTTCGTAGTAACGGTGCTGAAGCTTTCTTT. The encoded protein is CASNFRSNGAEAFF.